The 14 T cell receptor beta chains listed next were all sequenced from one sample in a study of tumor-infiltrating lymphocytes in primary liver carcinoma. RNA isolated from unsorted whole blood supplied the blood RNA, with germline DNA also extracted. With a constant-region primer, TCR beta cDNA was made from 450 to 500 ng of total RNA. Three nested multiplex PCR rounds of slightly modified ARM-PCR generated TCR beta libraries. TRBV1-TRBV30 forward and Cbeta reverse primers drove the first two approximately 11-cycle rounds. TCRdb redid the calling of the multiplex PCR reads with MiXCR, one entry per CDR3 protein. The sample has 300,000 to 400,000 distinct CDR3 sequences, roughly 61% seen once. The sample consisted of peripheral blood. The receptors originated from a man aged 35 to 55 with primary liver carcinoma and hepatitis B virus infection.

The rearrangement links TRBV5-1 to TRBJ1-4; 7 bases map to TRBD1. Losses at the gene ends were 4 bases for V and 8 bases for J; bases not matched to a gene: 11. From germline, CDR1 is SGHRS and CDR2 YFSETQ. The CDR3 is 15 residues long. The CDR3 DNA reads as TGCGCCAGCAGCCTACCGACAGGGATGCGGGAAAAACTGTTTTTT. This encodes CASSLPTGMREKLFF.

The genes are TRBV6-6 and TRBJ1-6; a possible D gene is TRBD1 (5 bases). The CDR3 runs 15 residues. With 3 bases removed from V and 7 bases from J, the gap between germline ends came to 13 bases. Germline V CDR1 and CDR2: MNHNY, SVGAGI (reference sequence). The CDR3, as DNA: TGTGCCAGCAGTTATAGGGACGGGGAGAATTCACCCCTCCACTTT. This gives the protein CASSYRDGENSPLHF.

This clonotype appeared many times. The V gene is TRBV10-3, the J gene TRBJ2-1, with 7 positions matching TRBD2. The germline CDR1 and CDR2 sequences are ENHRY and SYGVKD. The CDR3 consists of 17 residues. Unmatched junction bases numbered 16, after V lost 5 bases and J lost 6 bases. The CDR3 nucleotides read TGTGCCATCAGTCTCCGGGATACTTTACCGGGAGGCAATGAGCAGTTCTTC. Amino acid sequence: CAISLRDTLPGGNEQFF.

This clonotype was picked up one time. This rearrangement joins TRBV6-5 to TRBJ1-1; no firm D call. CDR1 MNHEY and CDR2 SVGAGI come from the germline V gene. The V end was cut by 6 bases, the J end by 3 bases, with 11 bases between. This CDR3 comprises 13 residues. The DNA for the CDR3 is TGTGCCAGCAGCTCAAGCGGGCACACTGAAGCTTTCTTT. This translates into CASSSSGHTEAFF.

The rearrangement uses TRBV6-5 and TRBJ1-2; 9 bases match TRBD1. The CDR3 sequence is 14 residues long. V was clipped by 2 bases and J by 3 bases; unmatched bases: 1. The germline gives CDR1 MNHEY, CDR2 SVGAGI. The CDR3 sequence: CASSYTGGDYGYTF. In DNA, the CDR3 is TGTGCCAGCAGTTACACAGGGGGCGACTATGGCTACACCTTC.

For this clonotype: With a much larger clone just one base away, this may be a read error. The rearrangement joins TRBV10-2 to TRBJ2-3; D is possibly TRBD2 (6 bases). Germline assignment: CDR1 WSHSY and CDR2 SAAADI. V was pared by 4 bases and J by 4 bases, with 21 bases between. This CDR3 comprises 17 residues. The CDR3: CASSASARAGNADTQYF. The DNA for the CDR3 is TGCGCCAGCAGTGCGTCGGCTAGGGCGGGGAATGCAGATACGCAGTATTTT.

This clonotype has at least ten counts. The chain combines TRBV6-1 with TRBJ1-4; D gene uncertain. Germline V CDR1 and CDR2: MNHNS, SASEGT. Trimming removed 3 bases at V and 4 bases at J, with 15 bases between. This CDR3 comprises 16 residues. This CDR3 reads CASSDGSTSLNEKLFF. In nucleotides, the CDR3 is TGTGCCAGCAGTGACGGCAGTACAAGCCTTAATGAAAAACTGTTTTTT.

The chain joins TRBV11-3 to TRBJ2-1, with D tentatively TRBD1 (5 bases). There are 14 residues in the CDR3. Germline V gene lookup returns CDR1 SGHNT and CDR2 YENEEA. V shed 5 bases and J shed 4 bases, with 12 bases lying between them. The chain's CDR3 is CASSQGLVYNEQFF. For the CDR3, the DNA is TGTGCCAGCAGCCAGGGTCTAGTATACAATGAGCAGTTCTTC.

The V call is TRBV5-5, the J call TRBJ2-3; D gene uncertain. This CDR3 is built from 16 residues. V was clipped by 4 bases and J by 0 bases, with 15 bases between them. The germline V gene encodes CDR1 SGHKS and CDR2 YYEKEE (reference sequence). The CDR3 loop reads CASSPVLTTSTDTQYF. The CDR3 coding sequence is TGTGCCAGCAGCCCCGTTTTAACCACTAGCACAGATACGCAGTATTTT. The variable domain in full, with the rest retrieved from reference TRBV5-5 and TRBJ2-3, is DAGVTQSPTHLIKTRGQQVTLRCSPISGHKSVSWYQQVLGQGPQFIFQYYEKEERGRGNFPDRFSARQFPNYSSELNVNALLLGDSALYLCASSPVLTTSTDTQYFGPGTRLTVL.

Concerning this clonotype itself: This may be a read error: a much more frequent sequence differs by one nucleotide. This sequence joins TRBV7-9 and TRBJ2-1; TRBD1 agrees at 8 bases. The CDR3 extends over 14 amino acids. Germline lookup yields CDR1 SEHNR and CDR2 FQNEAQ (reference sequence). CDR3: CASSLTGAYNERFF. The CDR3 bases are TGTGCCAGCAGCTTGACAGGGGCCTACAATGAGCGGTTCTTC.

A word on this clonotype: One junction end disagrees with the germline gene, perhaps due to a read error. The chain links TRBV4-2 to TRBJ2-1; D not certain. The CDR3 is 15 residues long. The germline gives CDR1 LGHNA, CDR2 YNFKEQ. The DNA of the CDR3 is TGTGTCAGCAGCCCGGACCTACTCTCCTTAGATGAGCAGTTCTTC. Amino acid sequence: CVSSPDLLSLDEQFF.

This clonotype was observed once. At one end the junction does not follow the germline gene, possibly because of a read error. The V call is TRBV11-3, the J call TRBJ2-1; possibly TRBD2 for D (5 bases). There are 14 residues in the CDR3. Per the germline V gene, CDR1 is SGHNT and CDR2 is YENEEA. The DNA for the CDR3 is TGTGCCGGCAGCCAAGGGAGCTCCTACAAAGAGCGGTTCTTC. It translates to CAGSQGSSYKERFF.

As concerns this clonotype: This could be a read error, since a much larger clone is one nucleotide away. The chain joins TRBV6-5 to TRBJ2-3; TRBD1 matches 7 bases. The germline V gene has CDR1 MNHEY and CDR2 SVGAGI. There are 14 residues in the CDR3. V was pared by 8 bases and J by 6 bases, with 11 bases of the junction left unmatched. The CDR3 region has the DNA TGTGCCAGCGCTCAGGGGGTAAGATGGGATACGCAGTATTTT. The encoded protein is CASAQGVRWDTQYF.

Remarks on this clonotype: A much larger clone sits a single nucleotide away, making a read error possible. The chain uses TRBV10-3 and TRBJ2-5; 7 bases agree with TRBD1. The J call may be incorrect, as the DNA end agrees better with TRBJ2-1. Germline V gene sequence: CDR1 ENHRY, CDR2 SYGVKD. This CDR3 is built from 15 residues. The CDR3 nucleotides are TGTGTCATCAGTATAGGGGGCTCAGCTACCCATGAGCAGTTCTTC. Its protein product is CVISIGGSATHEQFF.